This entry is about one TCR beta chain. The CDR3 has 20 amino acids. CDR1 is MNHNY, CDR2 SVGAGI, per germline (reference sequence). Trimming left V 6 bases short and J 4 bases short, with 33 bases between. Clones were read by immunoSEQ multiplex PCR, and TCRdb kept only the in-frame ones, dropping some. The profile shows under 300,000 clones, roughly four fifths of them singletons. The data derive from a study of blood T cell repertoires in COVID-19. The sequenced sample was PBMCs or T cells enriched from blood (not recorded which). The chain recombines TRBV6-6 with TRBJ1-1; no clear D gene. This sequence was found in a man aged 40-49 years who had recovered from COVID-19. The CDR3, as DNA: TGTGCCAGCAGCCCCTGGGCAAGATCTCGAAACCTCTACTCCTTCACTGAAGCTTTCTTT. This encodes CASSPWARSRNLYSFTEAFF.